This TCR beta chain was documented in a study of T-cell memory formation after mild COVID-19. TCRdb fed the 5' RACE reads into MiXCR, producing one record per CDR3 protein. The table shows fewer than 400,000 distinct CDR3 sequences, with 15% to 20% occurring only once. This clonotype occurred a few times. Trimming removed 1 base from V and 0 bases from J; junction bases left unmatched: 16. The CDR3 sequence is 20 residues long. The sequenced sample was PBMCs or a T cell subset sorted from them (not recorded which). This receptor was taken from a man aged 18 to 30 who had mild COVID-19 (a few samples of this study predate the infection). Cell type and time point are not known. The V and J genes are TRBV12-3 or TRBV12-4 and TRBJ2-3, with TRBD1 identical over 7 bases. The CDR3 nucleotides are TGTGCCAGCAGTTTAGAGACCGGGACAGAACCTGTCACTAGCACAGATACGCAGTATTTT. It is translated as CASSLETGTEPVTSTDTQYF.